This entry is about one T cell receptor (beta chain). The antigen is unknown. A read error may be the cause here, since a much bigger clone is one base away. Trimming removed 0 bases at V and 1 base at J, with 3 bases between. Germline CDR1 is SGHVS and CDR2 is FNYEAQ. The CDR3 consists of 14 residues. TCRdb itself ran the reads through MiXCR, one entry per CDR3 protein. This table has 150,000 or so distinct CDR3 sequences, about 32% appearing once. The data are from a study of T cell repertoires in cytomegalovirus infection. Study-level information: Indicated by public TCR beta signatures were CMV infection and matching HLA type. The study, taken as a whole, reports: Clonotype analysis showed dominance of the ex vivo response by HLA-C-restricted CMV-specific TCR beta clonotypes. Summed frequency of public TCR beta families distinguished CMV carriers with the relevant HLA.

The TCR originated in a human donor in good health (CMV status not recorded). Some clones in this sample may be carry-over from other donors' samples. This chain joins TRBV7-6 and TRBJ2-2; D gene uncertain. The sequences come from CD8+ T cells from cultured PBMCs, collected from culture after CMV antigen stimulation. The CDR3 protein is CASSLAWNTGELFF. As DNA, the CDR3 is TGTGCCAGCAGCTTAGCGTGGAACACCGGGGAGCTGTTTTTT.